Below, 30 T cell receptor beta chains from the same sample are listed, as sequenced in a study of T-cell memory formation after mild COVID-19. TCRdb called the 5' RACE reads again in MiXCR, with one record for every CDR3 protein. This table holds roughly 450,000 distinct CDR3 sequences, 18% found once. The sequencing input was PBMCs or a T cell subset sorted from them (not recorded which). The source is a man aged 18 to 30 who had mild COVID-19 (a few samples of this study predate the infection). Cell type and time point are not known.

This clonotype has only a few counts. The V and J genes are TRBV7-2 and TRBJ1-6, with 8 bases identical to TRBD1. The germline CDR1 and CDR2 sequences are SGHTA and FQGNSA. This CDR3 region has 15 residues. Germline trimming cut 5 bases from V and 5 bases from J; bases unmatched to any gene: 5. In DNA, the CDR3 is TGTGCCAGCAGCCACGGACAGGGACATAATTCACCCCTCCACTTT. Residues: CASSHGQGHNSPLHF.

V usage is TRBV27 and J usage is TRBJ2-3; no firm D call. The germline gives CDR1 MNHEY, CDR2 SMNVEV (reference sequence). V dropped 3 bases and J dropped 3 bases, with 16 bases sitting between them. CDR3 length: 16 residues. For the CDR3, the DNA is TGTGCCAGCAGTTTCAGTCCGCCGGTGCAAACAGATACGCAGTATTTT. Translated: CASSFSPPVQTDTQYF.

The sample holds a few counts of this clonotype. The V and J genes are TRBV7-3 and TRBJ1-3; no definite D call. V shed 2 bases and J shed 1 base, with 9 bases lying between them. This CDR3 has 15 residues. Per the germline V gene, CDR1 is SGHTA and CDR2 is FQGTGA. The CDR3 loop is CASSLGGPSGNTIYF. The CDR3 bases are TGTGCCAGCAGCTTAGGCGGGCCTTCTGGAAACACCATATATTTT.

The sample holds a few counts of this clonotype. The chain carries TRBV7-6 and TRBJ1-4, with 7 bases aligning to TRBD1. This CDR3 spans 14 amino acids. Looked up from germline, CDR1 is SGHVS and CDR2 is FNYEAQ. The trim removed 1 base at V and 8 bases at J, leaving 4 bases unmatched. CDR3 in DNA: TGTGCCAGCAGCTTAGAGGGGGCGCCGGAAAAACTGTTTTTT. It specifies CASSLEGAPEKLFF.

This clonotype was seen a few times. CDR3 residues: CASSLEVLSYNEQFF. DNA for the CDR3: TGCGCCAGCAGCTTGGAGGTTCTCTCCTACAATGAGCAGTTCTTC. The rearrangement uses TRBV5-1 and TRBJ2-1; D is ambiguous. V lost 0 bases, J lost 0 bases, and 7 bases lay in between. The CDR3 has 15 residues. Germline lookup yields CDR1 SGHRS and CDR2 YFSETQ.

This clonotype was seen a handful of times. The chain has TRBV6-5 and TRBJ2-5; D not resolved. V gave up 6 bases and J gave up 2 bases, with 10 bases separating them. This CDR3 is built from 13 residues. Germline lookup yields CDR1 MNHEY and CDR2 SVGAGI. The CDR3 DNA reads as TGTGCCAGCAGGCGGACGGAGCAAGAGACCCAGTACTTC. It translates to CASRRTEQETQYF.

The chain carries TRBV4-2 and TRBJ2-1; possibly TRBD1 for D (6 bases). Trimming pared 0 bases from V and 9 bases from J, leaving 12 bases between. This CDR3 region has 14 residues. Germline V gene sequence: CDR1 LGHNA, CDR2 YNFKEQ. Here the CDR3 DNA reads TGTGCCAGCAGCCAAGAACTCCTGGGGGCTGAGCAGTTCTTC. Protein: CASSQELLGAEQFF.

This clonotype came up many times. Mismatch with germline at one junction end may stem from a read error. This chain links TRBV5-1 with TRBJ2-3; tentative D call: TRBD2 (7 bases). This CDR3 is built from 14 residues. Germline CDR1 SGHRS, CDR2 YFSETQ. CDR3 in amino acids: CASSFGGPTDTQYF. The DNA of the CDR3 is TGTGCCAGCAGCTTCGGGGGGCCCACAGATACGCAGTATTTT.

This clonotype came up a few times. The chain has TRBV20-1 and TRBJ2-3; 7 positions agree with TRBD2. The germline V gene encodes CDR1 DFQATT and CDR2 SNEGSKA (reference sequence). With 6 bases clipped from V and 0 bases from J, the junction kept 12 bases outside the gene matches. The CDR3 has 16 amino acids. CDR3 nucleotide sequence: TGCAGTGCAGCTGGGACTAACGCCTCTAGCACAGATACGCAGTATTTT. Translated: CSAAGTNASSTDTQYF.

This clonotype was observed a few times. The V gene is TRBV9, the J gene TRBJ1-5, with 7 bases matching TRBD1. The V gene end was trimmed by 4 bases and the J gene end by 0 bases; junction bases not matched to a gene: 7. The CDR3 covers 16 residues. Germline V gene lookup returns CDR1 SGDLS and CDR2 YYNGEE. The CDR3 loop reads CASSNGQEPSNQPQHF. CDR3 DNA: TGTGCCAGCAGCAACGGACAGGAACCTAGCAATCAGCCCCAGCATTTT.

The chain has TRBV5-1 and TRBJ2-7, with TRBD2 as a possible D gene (5 bases). Trimming stripped 2 bases from V and 3 bases from J, with 9 bases between. CDR1 SGHRS and CDR2 YFSETQ come from the germline V gene. This CDR3 has 13 amino acids. Here the CDR3 DNA reads TGCGCCAGCAGCTTCGAGCGGTTCTACGAGCAGTACTTC. Its protein product is CASSFERFYEQYF. Full variable domain (outside the CDR3, taken from reference TRBV5-1 and TRBJ2-7): KAGVTQTPRYLIKTRGQQVTLSCSPISGHRSVSWYQQTPGQGLQFLFEYFSETQRNKGNFPGRFSGRQFSNSRSEMNVSTLELGDSALYLCASSFERFYEQYFGPGTRLTVT.

This sequence joins TRBV4-1 and TRBJ2-3; weak D call: TRBD2 (6 bases). There are 16 residues in the CDR3. Germline V lookup: CDR1 MGHRA, CDR2 YSYEKL. V lost 1 base to trimming and J lost 5 bases, with 16 bases between them. The CDR3 DNA sequence: TGCGCCAGCAGCCAAGGGCTAGGCGGGGTGCTAGATACGCAGTATTTT. Protein product: CASSQGLGGVLDTQYF.

This clonotype was recorded a few times. The rearrangement uses TRBV11-2 and TRBJ1-3, with 8 bases fitting TRBD1. The CDR3 consists of 14 residues. Germline loops: CDR1 SGHAT, CDR2 FQNNGV. Trimming at V came to 2 bases and at J to 9 bases, leaving 6 bases not matched to a gene. CDR3 sequence: CASSLFRTGSTIYF. The CDR3 bases are TGTGCCAGCAGCTTATTCCGGACAGGGTCCACCATATATTTT. The whole variable domain, remainder taken from reference TRBV11-2 and TRBJ1-3, is EAGVAQSPRYKIIEKRQSVAFWCNPISGHATLYWYQQILGQGPKLLIQFQNNGVVDDSQLPKDRFSAERLKGVDSTLKIQPAKLEDSAVYLCASSLFRTGSTIYFGEGSWLTVV.

The CDR3 here is CASSRSSGEHNEQFF. CDR3 coding DNA: TGTGCCAGCAGCCGCTCTAGCGGGGAACACAATGAGCAGTTCTTC. V gene TRBV7-9 combines with J gene TRBJ2-1, with TRBD2 identical over 9 bases. The V and J ends lost 5 bases and 5 bases, in that order; junction bases with no gene match: 7. The V gene's germline CDR1 is SEHNR and CDR2 FQNEAQ (reference sequence). This CDR3 is built from 15 residues.

This clonotype came up many times. The V call is TRBV7-3, the J call TRBJ2-1; D might be TRBD2 (6 bases). Germline lookup yields CDR1 SGHTA and CDR2 FQGTGA. The CDR3 spans 14 residues. With 5 bases removed from V and 8 bases from J, the gap between germline ends came to 16 bases. The DNA of the CDR3 is TGTGCCAGCAGCCCCGCGGGGTTGAGTGATGAGCAGTTCTTC. Its translation is CASSPAGLSDEQFF. Filled out from reference TRBV7-3 and TRBJ2-1, the complete variable domain reads GAGVSQTPSNKVTEKGKYVELRCDPISGHTALYWYRQSLGQGPEFLIYFQGTGAADDSGLPNDRFFAVRPEGSVSTLKIQRTERGDSAVYLCASSPAGLSDEQFFGPGTRLTVL.

The rearrangement joins TRBV7-6 to TRBJ1-5; possibly TRBD1 for D (6 bases). V was pared by 2 bases and J by 6 bases, with 11 bases between. The CDR3 has 14 amino acids. Germline assignment: CDR1 SGHVS and CDR2 FNYEAQ. CDR3 sequence: CASSLQGQGQPQHF. CDR3 nucleotides: TGTGCCAGCAGCTTACAGGGGCAAGGTCAGCCCCAGCATTTT.

The V and J genes are TRBV4-2 and TRBJ2-5; 9 bases fit TRBD2. The CDR3 runs 17 residues. CDR1 is LGHNA and CDR2 is YNFKEQ in the germline V gene. Unmatched junction bases numbered 6, after V lost 0 bases and J lost 1 base. Here the CDR3 DNA reads TGTGCCAGCAGCCAAGATCCGAGTAGCGGGGGCCAAGAGACCCAGTACTTC. Translation gives CASSQDPSSGGQETQYF.

This clonotype occurred once. J is TRBJ2-1 and V is TRBV2; 12 nucleotides match TRBD2. The CDR3 is 17 amino acids. Germline V gene sequence: CDR1 SNHLY, CDR2 FYNNEI. The V segment lost 6 bases and the J segment 6 bases; nucleotides outside the gene matches: 12. CDR3 nucleotides: TGTGCCAGCAGCGCCCTCCCCCAGGGACTAGCGGGCAATGAGCAGTTCTTC. Translated, it gives CASSALPQGLAGNEQFF. The complete variable domain, with remaining parts taken from reference TRBV2 and TRBJ2-1, reads EPEVTQTPSHQVTQMGQEVILRCVPISNHLYFYWYRQILGQKVEFLVSFYNNEISEKSEIFDDQFSVERPDGSNFTLKIRSTKLEDSAMYFCASSALPQGLAGNEQFFGPGTRLTVL.

This clonotype was seen a handful of times. CDR3 DNA sequence: TGTGCCAGCAGCTTAGCCGTCTCAGAGTTCACAGATACGCAGTATTTT. This encodes CASSLAVSEFTDTQYF. The V call is TRBV7-8, the J call TRBJ2-3; D gene ambiguous. This CDR3 contains 16 residues. CDR1 is SGHVS and CDR2 is FQNEAQ in the germline V gene. Between the trimmed V and J ends, which lost 0 bases and 2 bases, there was a span of 12 bases. The entire variable domain, with the rest obtained from reference TRBV7-8 and TRBJ2-3, is as follows: GAGVSQSPRYKVAKRGQDVALRCDPISGHVSLFWYQQALGQGPEFLTYFQNEAQLDKSGLPSDRFFAERPEGSVSTLKIQRTQQEDSAVYLCASSLAVSEFTDTQYFGPGTRLTVL.

This chain uses TRBV18 with TRBJ2-1; 10 positions match TRBD2. CDR3 length: 16 amino acids. Per the germline V gene, CDR1 is KGHSH and CDR2 is LQKENI. V lost 3 bases, J lost 7 bases, and 9 bases stayed unmatched. The CDR3 reads CASSPPSGGAANEQFF. CDR3 nucleotides: TGTGCCAGCTCACCCCCGAGCGGGGGGGCCGCAAATGAGCAGTTCTTC.

The J gene is TRBJ2-1, the V gene TRBV7-6; maybe TRBD2 (5 bases). CDR3 length: 12 amino acids. V was trimmed by 4 bases and J by 8 bases, leaving 9 bases between them. Germline V gene lookup returns CDR1 SGHVS and CDR2 FNYEAQ. CDR3 sequence: CASSYGVHEQFF. The CDR3 DNA sequence: TGTGCCAGCAGCTACGGGGTCCATGAGCAGTTCTTC.

This chain connects TRBV5-1 to TRBJ2-5; the match to TRBD2 covers 13 bases. The CDR3 spans 17 residues. V shed 4 bases, J shed 0 bases, and the junction held 6 bases outside the gene matches. From germline, CDR1 is SGHRS and CDR2 YFSETQ. This CDR3 reads CASSPGLAGLYQETQYF. In DNA, the CDR3 is TGCGCCAGCAGCCCGGGACTAGCGGGGCTCTACCAAGAGACCCAGTACTTC.

V gene TRBV4-3 combines with J gene TRBJ2-3; the match to TRBD2 covers 8 bases. The CDR3 extends over 15 amino acids. With V trimmed by 1 base and J by 4 bases, 4 bases remained unmatched. Germline CDR1 LGHNA, CDR2 YSLEER. Here the CDR3 reads CASSQGAGGSDTQYF. The CDR3 nucleotides read TGCGCCAGCAGCCAAGGGGCGGGGGGTTCAGATACGCAGTATTTT.

This chain connects TRBV18 to TRBJ2-7, with 11 positions matching TRBD2. J was trimmed by 7 bases and V by 3 bases; bases with no gene match: 11. This CDR3 spans 16 amino acids. CDR1 KGHSH and CDR2 LQKENI come from the germline V gene. CDR3 DNA sequence: TGTGCCAGCTCACCTGACTTTAGCGGGGGGGCAGGAGAGCAGTACTTC. It is translated as CASSPDFSGGAGEQYF.

The chain links TRBV12-3 or TRBV12-4 to TRBJ1-1; 12 bases are shared with TRBD1. The CDR3 spans 16 residues. V trimming: 8 bases; J trimming: 3 bases; junction bases outside the gene matches: 10. As DNA, the CDR3 is TGTGCCAGCGGTGGGTCGGGACAGGGGGCAGACACTGAAGCTTTCTTT. This encodes CASGGSGQGADTEAFF.

This clonotype turned up a few times. This chain uses TRBV7-3 with TRBJ2-3; 9 bases match TRBD2. Germline-derived CDR1 and CDR2 are SGHTA and FQGTGA. V lost 5 bases to trimming and J lost 6 bases; unmatched junction nucleotides: 12. The CDR3 runs 16 residues. The CDR3 sequence: CASSPRPRGGRDTQYF. DNA of the CDR3: TGTGCCAGCAGCCCACGGCCGCGGGGGGGCCGGGATACGCAGTATTTT.

The V gene is TRBV7-9, the J gene TRBJ2-1; tentatively, D is TRBD2 (7 bases). The CDR3 length is 15 residues. Germline CDR1 reads SEHNR; CDR2 reads FQNEAQ (reference sequence). V lost 3 bases to trimming and J lost 5 bases, with 14 bases between them. The CDR3 is CASSLGGGPNNEQFF. The DNA of the CDR3 is TGTGCCAGCAGCTTGGGGGGGGGCCCGAACAATGAGCAGTTCTTC.

This clonotype was detected a few times. The chain recombines TRBV13 with TRBJ1-2; tentatively, D is TRBD1 (5 bases). The germline V and J ends were trimmed by 7 bases and 5 bases, with 14 bases remaining between them. The CDR3 runs 13 residues. Germline V lookup: CDR1 PRHDT, CDR2 FYEKMQ (reference sequence). Here the CDR3 reads CASTRGERYGYTF. As DNA, the CDR3 is TGTGCCAGCACCCGGGGGGAGAGATATGGCTACACCTTC. The complete variable domain, with remaining parts taken from reference TRBV13 and TRBJ1-2, reads AAGVIQSPRHLIKEKRETATLKCYPIPRHDTVYWYQQGPGQDPQFLISFYEKMQSDKGSIPDRFSAQQFSDYHSELNMSSLELGDSALYFCASTRGERYGYTFGSGTRLTVV.

The CDR3 loop is CASSYGQGTNEKLFF. The DNA of the CDR3 is TGTGCCAGCAGCTACGGACAGGGAACTAATGAAAAACTGTTTTTT. This sequence joins TRBV11-2 and TRBJ1-4, with TRBD1 identical over 8 bases. In germline, CDR1 is SGHAT, CDR2 FQNNGV. CDR3 length equals 15 residues. V shed 4 bases and J 1 base; nucleotides not matched to a gene: 2.

This clonotype turned up a few times. V and J are TRBV5-1 and TRBJ2-1, with TRBD2 matching 8 bases. The V and J ends lost 0 bases and 6 bases, in that order; junction bases with no gene match: 5. The germline V gene has CDR1 SGHRS and CDR2 YFSETQ. CDR3 length equals 15 residues. The CDR3 is CASSLATSGLNEQFF. For the CDR3, the DNA is TGCGCCAGCAGCTTGGCTACTAGCGGTCTCAATGAGCAGTTCTTC.